This T cell receptor (beta chain) comes out of a study of CD8 T cells in Susac syndrome. The germline V and J ends were trimmed by 1 base and 9 bases, with 19 bases remaining between them. The CDR3 runs 16 residues. This clonotype was seen only once. An input of 0.5 to 1 ug of RNA was subjected to reverse transcription using random hexamers. Multiplex PCR with immunoSEQ amplified the TCR beta CDR3 across 54 Vbeta and 13 Jbeta. Via MiXCR, TCRdb re-called the immunoSEQ multiplex PCR reads, giving one row per CDR3 protein. The sample contains 180,000 or so distinct CDR3 sequences, about 93% of which appear only once.

Sequences were obtained from CD4+ T cells from PBMCs. This clonotype was obtained from a human donor in good health. This chain connects TRBV12-3 or TRBV12-4 to TRBJ2-1, with TRBD2 as a possible D gene (5 bases). CDR3 nucleotides: TGTGCCAGCAGTTTAGGAGGCGGGTCCCCGCGAGGTGAGCAGTTCTTC. Its protein product is CASSLGGGSPRGEQFF.